Reported below is one TCR beta chain. The antigen is undetermined. The PCR used 60 Vbeta and 13 Jbeta primers. Method: immunoSEQ multiplex PCR; TCRdb's copy keeps in-frame clones and lacks some. The sample has more than 90,000 clones; around 77% are singletons. This record comes from a study of cytomegalovirus exposure and HLA in healthy donors. Study results and limitations: In terms of immune exposure information, only CMV serostatus was available.

The sequence came from a man aged 45-65 years in good health and CMV-seropositive. The sequenced sample was PBMCs.

DNA of the CDR3: TGTGCCAGCAGCCCGCAGCCGGGACAGGGTAACACCGGGGAGCTGTTTTTT. Amino acid sequence: CASSPQPGQGNTGELFF. The genes are TRBV13 and TRBJ2-2; 9 nucleotides line up with TRBD1. There are 17 residues in the CDR3. V shed 5 bases and J 2 bases; nucleotides not matched to a gene: 9. CDR1 and CDR2 from the germline V gene are PRHDT and FYEKMQ (reference sequence).